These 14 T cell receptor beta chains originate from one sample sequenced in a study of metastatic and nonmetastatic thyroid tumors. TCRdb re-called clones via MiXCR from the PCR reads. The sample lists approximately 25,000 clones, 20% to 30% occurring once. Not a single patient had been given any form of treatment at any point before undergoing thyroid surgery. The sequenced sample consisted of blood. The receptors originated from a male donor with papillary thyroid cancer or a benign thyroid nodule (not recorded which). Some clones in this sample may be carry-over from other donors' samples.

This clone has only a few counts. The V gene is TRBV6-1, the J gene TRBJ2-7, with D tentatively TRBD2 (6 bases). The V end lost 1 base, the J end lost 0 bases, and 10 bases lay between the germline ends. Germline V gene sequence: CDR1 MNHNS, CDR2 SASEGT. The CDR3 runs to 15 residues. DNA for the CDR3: TGTGCCAGCAGTGAAGAAGGAGGGAGCTCCTACGAGCAGTACTTC. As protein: CASSEEGGSSYEQYF.

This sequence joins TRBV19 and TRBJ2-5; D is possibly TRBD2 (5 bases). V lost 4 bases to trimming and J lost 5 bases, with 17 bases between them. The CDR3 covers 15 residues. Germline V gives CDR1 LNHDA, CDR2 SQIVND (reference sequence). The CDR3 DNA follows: TGTGCCAGTAGTAGAGGGTCACGGAGGTGGGAGACCCAGTACTTC. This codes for CASSRGSRRWETQYF.

In nucleotides, the CDR3 is TGCAGTGCAAAAAGCTGGCCGGGAGTTTCCGAGACCCAGTACTTC. Translating it yields CSAKSWPGVSETQYF. The J gene is TRBJ2-5, the V gene TRBV20-1; D is possibly TRBD2 (6 bases). Per the germline V gene, CDR1 is DFQATT and CDR2 is SNEGSKA (reference sequence). Trimming took 6 bases from V and 5 from J, leaving 22 bases between them. CDR3 length: 15 residues.

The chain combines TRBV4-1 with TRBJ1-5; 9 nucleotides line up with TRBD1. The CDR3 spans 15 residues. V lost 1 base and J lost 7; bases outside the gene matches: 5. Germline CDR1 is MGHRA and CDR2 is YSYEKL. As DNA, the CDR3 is TGCGCCAGCAGCCAAGCACTAGGACAGGGGCAGCCCCAGCATTTT. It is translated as CASSQALGQGQPQHF.

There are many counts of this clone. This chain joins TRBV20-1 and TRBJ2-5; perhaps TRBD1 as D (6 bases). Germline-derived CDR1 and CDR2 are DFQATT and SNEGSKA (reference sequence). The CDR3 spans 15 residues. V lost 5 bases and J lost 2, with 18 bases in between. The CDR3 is CSAPSGQGKQETQYF. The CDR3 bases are TGCAGTGCTCCTTCGGGGCAGGGGAAGCAAGAGACCCAGTACTTC.

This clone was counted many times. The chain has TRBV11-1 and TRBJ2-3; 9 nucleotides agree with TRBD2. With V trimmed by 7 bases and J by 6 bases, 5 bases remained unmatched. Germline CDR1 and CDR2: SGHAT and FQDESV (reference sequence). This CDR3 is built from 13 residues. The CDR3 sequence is CASKASGIDTQYF. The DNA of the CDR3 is TGTGCCAGCAAGGCTAGCGGGATTGATACGCAGTATTTT.

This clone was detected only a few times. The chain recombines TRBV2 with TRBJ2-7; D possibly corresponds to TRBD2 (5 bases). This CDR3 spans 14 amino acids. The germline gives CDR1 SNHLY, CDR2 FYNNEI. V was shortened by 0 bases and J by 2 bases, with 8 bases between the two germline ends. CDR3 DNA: TGTGCCAGCAGTGAAGCGTACGGGACCTACGAGCAGTACTTC. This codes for CASSEAYGTYEQYF.

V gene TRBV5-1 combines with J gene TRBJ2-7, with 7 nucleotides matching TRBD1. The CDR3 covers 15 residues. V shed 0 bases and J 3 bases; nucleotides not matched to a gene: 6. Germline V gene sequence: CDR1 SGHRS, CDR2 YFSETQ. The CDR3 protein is CASSLGTGAGYEQYF. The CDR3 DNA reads TGCGCCAGCAGCTTGGGGACAGGCGCAGGCTACGAGCAGTACTTC.

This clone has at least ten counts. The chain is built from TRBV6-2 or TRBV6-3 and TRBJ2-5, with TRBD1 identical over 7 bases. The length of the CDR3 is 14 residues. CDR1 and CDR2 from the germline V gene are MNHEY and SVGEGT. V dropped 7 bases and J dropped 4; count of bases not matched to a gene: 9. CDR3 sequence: CASNVTNRGETQYF. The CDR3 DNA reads TGTGCCAGCAATGTTACAAACAGGGGAGAGACCCAGTACTTC.

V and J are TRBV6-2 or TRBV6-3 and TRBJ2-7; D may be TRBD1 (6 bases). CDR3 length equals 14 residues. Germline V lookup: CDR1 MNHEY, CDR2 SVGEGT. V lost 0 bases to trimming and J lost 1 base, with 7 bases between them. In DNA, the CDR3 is TGTGCCAGCAGTTACTCGGGACATTCCTACGAGCAGTACTTC. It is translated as CASSYSGHSYEQYF.

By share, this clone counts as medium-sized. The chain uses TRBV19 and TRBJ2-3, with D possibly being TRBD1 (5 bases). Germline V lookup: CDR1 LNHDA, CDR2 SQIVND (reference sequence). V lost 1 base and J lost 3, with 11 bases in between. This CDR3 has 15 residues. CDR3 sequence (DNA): TGTGCCAGTAGTATAGGTGTAACAGGAACAGATACGCAGTATTTT. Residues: CASSIGVTGTDTQYF. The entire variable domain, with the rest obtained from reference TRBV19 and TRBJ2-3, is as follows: DGGITQSPKYLFRKEGQNVTLSCEQNLNHDAMYWYRQDPGQGLRLIYYSQIVNDFQKGDIAEGYSVSREKKESFPLTVTSAQKNPTAFYLCASSIGVTGTDTQYFGPGTRLTVL.

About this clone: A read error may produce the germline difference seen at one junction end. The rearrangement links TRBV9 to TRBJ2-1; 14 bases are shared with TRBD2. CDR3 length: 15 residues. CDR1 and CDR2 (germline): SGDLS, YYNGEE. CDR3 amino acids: CAISRPGLAGGEQFF. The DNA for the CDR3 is TGTGCCATCAGCCGACCTGGACTAGCGGGAGGCGAGCAGTTCTTC.

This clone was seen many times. CDR3 nucleotides: TGTGCCAGCAGAAAAGACGAGGTCTACGAGCAGTACTTC. Its translation is CASRKDEVYEQYF. V usage is TRBV7-2 and J usage is TRBJ2-7; D ambiguous. Trimming removed 6 bases at V and 3 bases at J, with 12 bases between. CDR3 size: 13 residues. Germline V CDR1 and CDR2: SGHTA, FQGNSA.

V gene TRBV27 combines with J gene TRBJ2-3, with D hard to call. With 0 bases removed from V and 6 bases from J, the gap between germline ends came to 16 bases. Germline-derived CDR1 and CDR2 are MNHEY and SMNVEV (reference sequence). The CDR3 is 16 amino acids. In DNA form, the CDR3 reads TGTGCCAGCAGTTTATCGAGATTAACTTACACCGATACGCAGTATTTT. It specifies CASSLSRLTYTDTQYF.